This T cell receptor beta chain was sequenced during a study of CD8+ T cells in alopecia areata. On the study more broadly: Female C3H/HeJ mice aged roughly 7-10 weeks received skin from spontaneously alopecic C3H/HeJ graft donors aged about 6-13 months. Study results and limitations: Compared with normal scalp, lesional scalp had higher clonality and more expanded CD8+ clones. There were also resident alphabeta T cells of normal skin sequenced in scalp samples.

A sort of pooled cutaneous lymph node cells used CD4, CD8alpha, NKG2D, NKG2ACE and other stains. This clone has more than one count but fewer than ten. As yet, its antigen is unknown. The gene names given are mouse names. The sequenced fragment ends 4 residues before the CDR3 boundary, so the rest is inferred from the germline J gene. V was clipped by 0 bases and J by 4 bases, with 12 bases between them. Germline V gene lookup returns CDR1 GKSSPN and CDR2 SITVG. The CDR3 sequence is 15 residues long. Reverse transcription of extracted RNA yielded cDNA, which provided the sequencing template. Here immunoSEQ multiplex PCR was the method, and the copy in TCRdb shows in-frame clones only, minus some. Recorded here are about 270,000 clones, with no singletons, and the ten leading clones hold more than 1%.

This receptor was identified in a C3H/HeJ mouse with alopecia areata. The strain's MHC: H2-k. The V call is TRBV31, the J call TRBJ2-2, with D maybe TRBD2 (7 bases). The sample taken for sequencing was CD4+ T cells sorted from a lymph node. The part of the CDR3 DNA that was read is TGTGCCTGGAGTCTCTGGGGGCGCGGCACCGGG. The encoded protein is CAWSLWGRGTG. The entire CDR3 is CAWSLWGRGTGQLYF.